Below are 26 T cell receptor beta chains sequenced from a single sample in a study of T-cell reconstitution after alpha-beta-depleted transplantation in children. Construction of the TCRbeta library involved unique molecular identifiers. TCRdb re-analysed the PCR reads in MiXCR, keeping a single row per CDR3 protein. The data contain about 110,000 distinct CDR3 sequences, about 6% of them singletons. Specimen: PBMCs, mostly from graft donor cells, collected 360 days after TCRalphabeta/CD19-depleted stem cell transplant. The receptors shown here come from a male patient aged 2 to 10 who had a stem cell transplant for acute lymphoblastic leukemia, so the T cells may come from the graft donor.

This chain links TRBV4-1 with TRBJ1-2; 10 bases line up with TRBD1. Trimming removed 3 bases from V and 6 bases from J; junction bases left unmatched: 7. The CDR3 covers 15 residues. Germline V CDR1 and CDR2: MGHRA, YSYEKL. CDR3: CASSQTGTGVDGYTF. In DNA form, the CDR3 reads TGCGCCAGCAGCCAGACCGGGACAGGGGTAGATGGCTACACCTTC.

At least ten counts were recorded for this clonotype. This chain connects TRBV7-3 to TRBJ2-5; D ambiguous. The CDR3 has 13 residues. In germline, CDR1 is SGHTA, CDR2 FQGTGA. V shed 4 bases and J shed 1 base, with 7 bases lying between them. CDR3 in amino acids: CASSSRPQETQYF. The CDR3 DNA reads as TGTGCCAGCAGCTCCCGACCCCAAGAGACCCAGTACTTC.

The CDR3 sequence: CAAGTVYYGYTF. DNA of the CDR3: TGTGCCGCGGGGACAGTCTACTATGGCTACACCTTC. This chain links TRBV27 with TRBJ1-2; 7 bases align to TRBD1. Germline CDR1 reads MNHEY; CDR2 reads SMNVEV (reference sequence). The length of the CDR3 is 12 residues. V gave up 11 bases and J gave up 3 bases; unmatched junction bases: 6.

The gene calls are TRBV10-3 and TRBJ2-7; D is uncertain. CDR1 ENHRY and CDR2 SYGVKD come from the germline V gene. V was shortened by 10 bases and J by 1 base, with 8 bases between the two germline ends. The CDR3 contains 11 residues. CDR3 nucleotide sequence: TGTGCCACCGCTATGTCCTACGAGCAGTACTTC. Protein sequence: CATAMSYEQYF.

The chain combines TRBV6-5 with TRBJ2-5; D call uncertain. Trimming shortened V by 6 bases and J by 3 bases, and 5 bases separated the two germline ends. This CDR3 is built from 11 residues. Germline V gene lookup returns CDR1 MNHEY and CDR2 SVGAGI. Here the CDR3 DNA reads TGTGCCAGCAGCCGCGAAGAGACCCAGTACTTC. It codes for CASSREETQYF.

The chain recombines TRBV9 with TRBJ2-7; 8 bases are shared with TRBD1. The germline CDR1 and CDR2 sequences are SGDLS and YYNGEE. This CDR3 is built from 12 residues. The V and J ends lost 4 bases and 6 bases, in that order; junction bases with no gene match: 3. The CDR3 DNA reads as TGTGCCAGCAGCAGGACAGGGATCGAGCAGTACTTC. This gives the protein CASSRTGIEQYF.

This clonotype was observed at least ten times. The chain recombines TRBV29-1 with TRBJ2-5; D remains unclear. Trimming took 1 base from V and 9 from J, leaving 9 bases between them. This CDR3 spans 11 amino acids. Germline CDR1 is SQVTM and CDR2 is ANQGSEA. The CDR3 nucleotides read TGCAGCGTTGAAGGCCTAAGGGCCCAGTACTTC. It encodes CSVEGLRAQYF.

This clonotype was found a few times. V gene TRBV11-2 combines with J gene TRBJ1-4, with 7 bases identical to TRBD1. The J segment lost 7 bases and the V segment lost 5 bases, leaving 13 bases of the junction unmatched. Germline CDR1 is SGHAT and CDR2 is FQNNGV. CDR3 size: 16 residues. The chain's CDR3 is CASSLGDRALLEKLFF. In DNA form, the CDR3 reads TGTGCCAGCAGCCTAGGAGACAGGGCCTTACTTGAAAAACTGTTTTTT.

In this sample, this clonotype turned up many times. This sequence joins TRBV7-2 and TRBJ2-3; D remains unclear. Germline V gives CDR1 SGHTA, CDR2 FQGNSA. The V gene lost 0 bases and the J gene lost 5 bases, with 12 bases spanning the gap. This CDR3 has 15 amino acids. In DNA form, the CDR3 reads TGTGCCAGCAGCTTAGCGCCGGTAGCAATAGATACGCAGTATTTT. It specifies CASSLAPVAIDTQYF.

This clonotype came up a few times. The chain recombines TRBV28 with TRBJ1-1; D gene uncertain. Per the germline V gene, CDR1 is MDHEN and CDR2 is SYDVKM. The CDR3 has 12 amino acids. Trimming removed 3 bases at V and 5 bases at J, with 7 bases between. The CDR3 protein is CASSFWGTEAFF. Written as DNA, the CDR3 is TGTGCCAGCAGTTTTTGGGGAACTGAAGCTTTCTTT.

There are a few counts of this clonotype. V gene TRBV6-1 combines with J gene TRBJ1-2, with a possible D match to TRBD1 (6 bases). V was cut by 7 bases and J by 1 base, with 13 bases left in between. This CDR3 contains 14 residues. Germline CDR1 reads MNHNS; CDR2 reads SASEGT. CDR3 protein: CASTVDRSNYGYTF. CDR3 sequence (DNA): TGTGCCAGCACCGTGGACAGAAGTAACTATGGCTACACCTTC.

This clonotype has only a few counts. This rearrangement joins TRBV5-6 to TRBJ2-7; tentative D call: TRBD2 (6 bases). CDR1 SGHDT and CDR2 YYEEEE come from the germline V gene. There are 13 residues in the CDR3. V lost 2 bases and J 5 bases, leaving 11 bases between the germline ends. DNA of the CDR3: TGTGCCAGCAGCTTACAAGGGACTCACGAGCAGTACTTC. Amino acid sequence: CASSLQGTHEQYF.

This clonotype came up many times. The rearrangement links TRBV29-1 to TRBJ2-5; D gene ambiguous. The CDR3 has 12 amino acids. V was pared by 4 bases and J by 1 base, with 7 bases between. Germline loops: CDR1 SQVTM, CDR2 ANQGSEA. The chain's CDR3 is CSVGNRQETQYF. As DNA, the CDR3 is TGCAGCGTTGGAAACCGCCAAGAGACCCAGTACTTC. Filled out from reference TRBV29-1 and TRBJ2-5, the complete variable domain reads SAVISQKPSRDICQRGTSLTIQCQVDSQVTMMFWYRQQPGQSLTLIATANQGSEATYESGFVIDKFPISRPNLTFSTLTVSNMSPEDSSIYLCSVGNRQETQYFGPGTRLLVL.

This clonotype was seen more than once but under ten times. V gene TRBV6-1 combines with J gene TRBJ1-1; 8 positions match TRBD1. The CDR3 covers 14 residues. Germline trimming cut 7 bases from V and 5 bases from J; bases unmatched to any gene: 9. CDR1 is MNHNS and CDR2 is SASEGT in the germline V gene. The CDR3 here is CASMETGGGTEAFF. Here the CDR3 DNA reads TGTGCCAGCATGGAAACAGGGGGGGGAACTGAAGCTTTCTTT.

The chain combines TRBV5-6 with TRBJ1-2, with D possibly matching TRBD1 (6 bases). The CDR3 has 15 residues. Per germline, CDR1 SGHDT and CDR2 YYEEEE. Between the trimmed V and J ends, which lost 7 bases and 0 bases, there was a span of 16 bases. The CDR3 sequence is CASASVAGANYGYTF. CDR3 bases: TGTGCCAGCGCCTCGGTGGCAGGGGCTAACTATGGCTACACCTTC.

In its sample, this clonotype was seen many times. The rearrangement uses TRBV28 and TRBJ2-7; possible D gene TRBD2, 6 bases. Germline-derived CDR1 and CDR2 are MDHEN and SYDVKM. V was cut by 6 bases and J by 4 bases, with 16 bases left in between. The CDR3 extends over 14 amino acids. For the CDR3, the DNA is TGTGCCAGCAGGCCTGGACTAAGGTTGTACGAGCAGTACTTC. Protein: CASRPGLRLYEQYF.

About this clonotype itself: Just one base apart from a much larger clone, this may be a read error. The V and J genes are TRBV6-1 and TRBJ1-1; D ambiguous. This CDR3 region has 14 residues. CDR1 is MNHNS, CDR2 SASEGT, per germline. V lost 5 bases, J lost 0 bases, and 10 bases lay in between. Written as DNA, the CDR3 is TGTGCCAGCAGTCTCCAAGTCGTGAACACTGAAGCTTTCTTT. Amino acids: CASSLQVVNTEAFF.

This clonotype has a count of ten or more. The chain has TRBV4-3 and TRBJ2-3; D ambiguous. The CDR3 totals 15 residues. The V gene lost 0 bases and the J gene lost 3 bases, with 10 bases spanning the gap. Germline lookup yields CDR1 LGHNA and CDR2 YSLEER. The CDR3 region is CASSQDRVATDTQYF. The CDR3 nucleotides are TGCGCCAGCAGCCAAGACCGGGTGGCGACAGATACGCAGTATTTT.

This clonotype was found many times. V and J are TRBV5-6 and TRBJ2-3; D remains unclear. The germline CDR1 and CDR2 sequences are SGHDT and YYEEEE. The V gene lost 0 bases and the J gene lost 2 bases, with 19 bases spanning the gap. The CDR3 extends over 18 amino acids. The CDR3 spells CASSLDARWRSPTDTQYF. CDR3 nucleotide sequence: TGTGCCAGCAGCTTGGATGCTCGGTGGCGGTCCCCCACAGATACGCAGTATTTT.

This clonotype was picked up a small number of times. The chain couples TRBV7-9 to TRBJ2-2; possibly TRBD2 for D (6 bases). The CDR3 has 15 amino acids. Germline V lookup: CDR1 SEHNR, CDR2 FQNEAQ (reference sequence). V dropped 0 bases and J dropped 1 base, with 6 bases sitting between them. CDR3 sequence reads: CASSLAGGNTGELFF. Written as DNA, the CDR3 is TGTGCCAGCAGCTTAGCGGGAGGGAACACCGGGGAGCTGTTTTTT.

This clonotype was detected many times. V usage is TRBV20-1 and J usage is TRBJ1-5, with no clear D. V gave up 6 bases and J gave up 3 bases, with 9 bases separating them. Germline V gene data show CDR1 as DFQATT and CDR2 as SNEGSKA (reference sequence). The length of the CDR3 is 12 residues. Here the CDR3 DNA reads TGCAGTGCCCAGGAGGCCAATCAGCCCCAGCATTTT. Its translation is CSAQEANQPQHF.

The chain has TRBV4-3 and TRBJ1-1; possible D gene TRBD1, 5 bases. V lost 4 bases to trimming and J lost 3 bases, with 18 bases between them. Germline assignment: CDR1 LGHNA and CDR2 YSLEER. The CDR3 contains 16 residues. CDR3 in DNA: TGCGCCAGCAGCCGTCCGGGGGAGGGGACGGACACTGAAGCTTTCTTT. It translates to CASSRPGEGTDTEAFF.

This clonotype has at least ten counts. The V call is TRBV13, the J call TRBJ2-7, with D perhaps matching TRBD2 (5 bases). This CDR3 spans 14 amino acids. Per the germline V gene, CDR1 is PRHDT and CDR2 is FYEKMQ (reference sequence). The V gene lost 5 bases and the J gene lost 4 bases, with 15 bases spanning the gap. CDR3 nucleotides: TGTGCCAGCAGCCACGGGATCCCCCAGTACGAGCAGTACTTC. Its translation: CASSHGIPQYEQYF.

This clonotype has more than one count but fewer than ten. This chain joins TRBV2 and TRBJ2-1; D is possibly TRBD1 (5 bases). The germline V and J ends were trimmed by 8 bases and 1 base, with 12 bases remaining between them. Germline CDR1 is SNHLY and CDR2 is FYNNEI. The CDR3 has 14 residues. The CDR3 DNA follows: TGTGCCAGCCTGCGGACACTGTCCTACAATGAGCAGTTCTTC. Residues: CASLRTLSYNEQFF. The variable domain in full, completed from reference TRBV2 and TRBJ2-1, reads EPEVTQTPSHQVTQMGQEVILRCVPISNHLYFYWYRQILGQKVEFLVSFYNNEISEKSEIFDDQFSVERPDGSNFTLKIRSTKLEDSAMYFCASLRTLSYNEQFFGPGTRLTVL.

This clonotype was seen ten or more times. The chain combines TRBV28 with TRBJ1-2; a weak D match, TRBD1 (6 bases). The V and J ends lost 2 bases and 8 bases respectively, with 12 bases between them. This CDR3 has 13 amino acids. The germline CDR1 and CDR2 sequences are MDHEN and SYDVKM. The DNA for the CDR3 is TGTGCCAGCAGTTTAGCCCCGGACAGAGGCTACACCTTC. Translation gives CASSLAPDRGYTF.

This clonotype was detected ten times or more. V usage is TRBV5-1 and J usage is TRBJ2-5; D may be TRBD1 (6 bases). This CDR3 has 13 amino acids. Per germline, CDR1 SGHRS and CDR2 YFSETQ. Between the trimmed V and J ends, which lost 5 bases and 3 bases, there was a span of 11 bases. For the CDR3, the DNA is TGCGCCAGCAGAGAGGACAGAAAAGAGACCCAGTACTTC. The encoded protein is CASREDRKETQYF.